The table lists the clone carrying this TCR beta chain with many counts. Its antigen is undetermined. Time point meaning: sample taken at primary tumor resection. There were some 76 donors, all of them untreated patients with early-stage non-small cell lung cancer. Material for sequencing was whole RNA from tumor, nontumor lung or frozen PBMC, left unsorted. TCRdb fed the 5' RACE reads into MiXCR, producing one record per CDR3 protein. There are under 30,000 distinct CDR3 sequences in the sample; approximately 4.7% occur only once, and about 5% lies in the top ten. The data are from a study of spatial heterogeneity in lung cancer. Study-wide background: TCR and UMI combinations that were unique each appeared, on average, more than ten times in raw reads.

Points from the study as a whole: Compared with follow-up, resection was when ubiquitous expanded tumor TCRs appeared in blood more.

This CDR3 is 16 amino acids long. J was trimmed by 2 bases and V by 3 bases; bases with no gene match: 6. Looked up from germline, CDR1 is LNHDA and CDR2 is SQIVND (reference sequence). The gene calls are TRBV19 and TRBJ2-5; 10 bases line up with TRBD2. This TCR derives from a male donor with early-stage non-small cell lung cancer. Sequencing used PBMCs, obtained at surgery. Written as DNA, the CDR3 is TGTGCCAGTAGTATCCTAGCGGGAGCACCACAAGAGACCCAGTACTTC. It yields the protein CASSILAGAPQETQYF.